These 6 T cell receptor beta chains originate from one sample sequenced in a study of cytomegalovirus exposure and HLA in healthy donors. The data were produced by immunoSEQ multiplex PCR, yet TCRdb's version contains in-frame clones alone and is incomplete. This table holds about 240,000 clones, about 86% found once. Sequencing was performed on PBMCs. These TCRs come from a woman in her 30s in good health and CMV-seropositive.

The V and J genes are TRBV28 and TRBJ1-1; 8 bases map to TRBD1. Germline CDR1 is MDHEN and CDR2 is SYDVKM. CDR3 length: 18 residues. V dropped 5 bases and J dropped 0; count of bases not matched to a gene: 14. The CDR3 region has the DNA TGTGCCAGCAGTCCAACGACAGGGGCGAACTCAATGAACACTGAAGCTTTCTTT. The encoded protein is CASSPTTGANSMNTEAFF.

The rearrangement uses TRBV11-2 and TRBJ2-3; 7 bases fit TRBD2. The CDR3 covers 15 residues. Germline V gene data show CDR1 as SGHAT and CDR2 as FQNNGV. V was pared by 2 bases and J by 2 bases, with 4 bases of the junction left unmatched. The CDR3 sequence is CASSLRGGDTDTQYF. CDR3 bases: TGTGCCAGCAGCTTAAGGGGAGGGGACACAGATACGCAGTATTTT.

V usage is TRBV5-4 and J usage is TRBJ2-5; D is ambiguous. There are 14 residues in the CDR3. Trimming cost V 0 bases and J 2 bases, with 8 bases left between them. CDR1 is SGHNT, CDR2 YYREEE, per germline (reference sequence). CDR3 sequence (DNA): TGTGCCAGCAGCTTGGACTATTCTCAAGAGACCCAGTACTTC. Protein sequence: CASSLDYSQETQYF.

This chain links TRBV10-3 with TRBJ1-5, with 11 bases aligning to TRBD1. CDR3 length equals 15 residues. After removal of 5 bases from V and 5 bases from J, the junction contained 5 bases not matched to a gene. The germline V gene encodes CDR1 ENHRY and CDR2 SYGVKD. CDR3 residues: CAISTGTGGYQPQHF. As DNA, the CDR3 is TGTGCCATCAGTACCGGGACAGGGGGGTATCAGCCCCAGCATTTT.

The genes are TRBV6-5 and TRBJ1-4; TRBD1 might be the D (6 bases). The V and J ends lost 6 bases and 5 bases respectively, with 16 bases between them. Germline V gives CDR1 MNHEY, CDR2 SVGAGI. There are 15 residues in the CDR3. The CDR3 loop reads CASSPGTPGNEKLFF. The CDR3 nucleotides read TGTGCCAGCAGCCCCGGGACACCAGGGAATGAAAAACTGTTTTTT.

CDR3 residues: CASSTEGASWYEQYF. CDR3 DNA sequence: TGTGCCAGCAGTACGGAGGGGGCAAGTTGGTACGAGCAGTACTTC. The genes are TRBV6-6 and TRBJ2-7; D possibly corresponds to TRBD1 (7 bases). The CDR3 covers 15 residues. Germline V lookup: CDR1 MNHNY, CDR2 SVGAGI (reference sequence). Trimming pared 5 bases from V and 4 bases from J, leaving 18 bases between.